One sample yielded the 14 T cell receptor beta chains listed below, sequenced in a study of untreated major depressive disorder. Profiled with immunoSEQ multiplex PCR; TCRdb holds only in-frame clones, not every one. This sample carries roughly 22,000 clones, roughly 86% of them seen once, and the ten largest clones take roughly 0.44%. Sequencing was performed on CD4+ T cells from PBMCs. These receptors were taken from a woman between 35 and 50 years old in good health.

The chain uses TRBV2 and TRBJ1-6, with a weak D call TRBD1 (6 bases). The germline gives CDR1 SNHLY, CDR2 FYNNEI. Trimming cost V 10 bases and J 7 bases, with 17 bases left between them. This CDR3 is built from 14 residues. CDR3 sequence (DNA): TGTGCCACGGAGGGCGGGGGGCAAAATTCACCCCTCCACTTT. The encoded protein is CATEGGGQNSPLHF.

This clone was counted only a few times. This chain joins TRBV6-5 and TRBJ1-5; a weak D match, TRBD1 (5 bases). Germline V gene data show CDR1 as MNHEY and CDR2 as SVGAGI. The CDR3 is 15 amino acids. The V and J ends lost 6 bases and 0 bases respectively, with 12 bases between them. The CDR3 DNA is TGTGCCAGCAGACCGGGACGTTATAGCAATCAGCCCCAGCATTTT. It encodes CASRPGRYSNQPQHF.

This clone has only a few counts. The CDR3 loop reads CASSLETGELFF. Here the CDR3 DNA reads TGTGCCAGCAGCTTAGAAACCGGGGAGCTGTTTTTT. V is TRBV7-8 and J is TRBJ2-2; D gene uncertain. The CDR3 is 12 residues long. Germline-derived CDR1 and CDR2 are SGHVS and FQNEAQ. The V end was cut by 1 base, the J end by 5 bases, with 2 bases between.

CDR3 loop: CASSPPSTYEQYV. The CDR3 region has the DNA TGTGCCAGCTCACCACCCAGCACCTACGAGCAGTACGTC. The rearrangement uses TRBV18 and TRBJ2-7; D remains unclear. CDR1 is KGHSH and CDR2 is LQKENI in the germline V gene. The V and J ends lost 0 bases and 2 bases respectively, with 5 bases between them. CDR3 length: 13 residues.

The V gene is TRBV2, the J gene TRBJ2-7; TRBD1 matches 7 bases. This CDR3 is 12 amino acids long. Germline V gives CDR1 SNHLY, CDR2 FYNNEI. V dropped 8 bases and J dropped 3; count of bases not matched to a gene: 4. The CDR3 loop reads CASGTANYEQYV. CDR3 sequence (DNA): TGTGCCAGCGGGACAGCAAACTACGAGCAGTACGTC.

The V and J genes are TRBV27 and TRBJ2-1; TRBD2 is a possible D gene (6 bases). V was cut by 6 bases and J by 2 bases, with 14 bases left in between. Germline CDR1 MNHEY, CDR2 SMNVEV (reference sequence). This CDR3 comprises 15 residues. CDR3 residues: CASRGLLGPYNEQFF. For the CDR3, the DNA is TGTGCCAGCAGAGGACTATTAGGGCCCTACAATGAGCAGTTCTTC.

The rearrangement uses TRBV6-5 and TRBJ2-3, with TRBD1 identical over 9 bases. This CDR3 is 13 amino acids long. V gave up 7 bases and J gave up 9 bases; unmatched junction bases: 8. CDR1 MNHEY and CDR2 SVGAGI come from the germline V gene. The CDR3 spells CASIGTGSGTQYF. Here the CDR3 DNA reads TGTGCCAGCATTGGGACAGGGTCAGGGACGCAGTATTTT.

This rearrangement joins TRBV23-1 to TRBJ2-7; D perhaps matches TRBD2 (5 bases). TRBV23-1 belongs to the ORF category, with a function that is uncertain. The CDR3 has 19 residues. V was shortened by 0 bases and J by 4 bases, with 25 bases between the two germline ends. CDR3 in DNA: TGCGCCAGCAGTCAATCGGACGGTTGGCGGGCCGCACTGGGTTACGAGCAGTACGTC. Amino acids: CASSQSDGWRAALGYEQYV.

The CDR3 bases are TGCGCCAGCAGCCCGGGGGGCGGGATCTACAATGAGCAGTTCTTC. The encoded protein is CASSPGGGIYNEQFF. The chain is built from TRBV4-1 and TRBJ2-1; a possible D gene is TRBD2 (7 bases). CDR3 size: 15 residues. Trimming left V 4 bases short and J 3 bases short, with 13 bases between. Germline CDR1 and CDR2: MGHRA and YSYEKL.

This rearrangement joins TRBV18 to TRBJ2-7; 8 nucleotides align to TRBD2. The CDR3 loop spans 17 amino acids. CDR1 KGHSH and CDR2 LQKENI come from the germline V gene. Trimming took 3 bases from V and 0 from J; bases not matched to a gene: 10. For the CDR3, the DNA is TGTGCCAGCTCACCTACTCCCGGGGGGGCGGGCTCCTACGAGCAGTACGTC. Protein product: CASSPTPGGAGSYEQYV.

The chain combines TRBV10-3 with TRBJ2-5; the D gene is possibly TRBD2 (6 bases). Germline V CDR1 and CDR2: ENHRY, SYGVKD. Deletions cut 11 bases from V and 0 bases from J, with 13 bases between. The CDR3 is 13 amino acids. As DNA, the CDR3 is TGTGCCGCCTCGGGACTTTACCAAGAGACCCAGTACTTC. This codes for CAASGLYQETQYF.

CDR3 sequence reads: CASSFGGRAGADTQYF. DNA for the CDR3: TGTGCCAGCAGCTTCGGGGGGAGGGCCGGCGCAGATACGCAGTATTTT. The gene calls are TRBV7-2 and TRBJ2-3; 7 bases line up with TRBD2. V gave up 3 bases and J gave up 4 bases; unmatched junction bases: 10. Germline lookup yields CDR1 SGHTA and CDR2 FQGNSA. This CDR3 comprises 16 residues.

The chain combines TRBV13 with TRBJ1-3; 10 bases fit TRBD1. The ends lost 4 bases at V and 0 bases at J; junction bases unmatched: 9. CDR3 size: 18 residues. Germline V CDR1 and CDR2: PRHDT, FYEKMQ (reference sequence). The CDR3: CASSSEKGQGLSGNTIYF. The CDR3 DNA is TGTGCCAGCAGCTCGGAAAAGGGACAGGGGCTCTCTGGAAACACCATATATTTT.

This chain links TRBV6-6 with TRBJ1-2; TRBD1 is a possible D gene (5 bases). The V end was cut by 2 bases, the J end by 0 bases, with 10 bases between. This CDR3 is built from 15 residues. From germline, CDR1 is MNHNY and CDR2 SVGAGI (reference sequence). CDR3 region: CASSYPQTANYGYTF. CDR3 DNA sequence: TGTGCCAGCAGTTACCCGCAGACAGCTAACTATGGCTACACCTTC.